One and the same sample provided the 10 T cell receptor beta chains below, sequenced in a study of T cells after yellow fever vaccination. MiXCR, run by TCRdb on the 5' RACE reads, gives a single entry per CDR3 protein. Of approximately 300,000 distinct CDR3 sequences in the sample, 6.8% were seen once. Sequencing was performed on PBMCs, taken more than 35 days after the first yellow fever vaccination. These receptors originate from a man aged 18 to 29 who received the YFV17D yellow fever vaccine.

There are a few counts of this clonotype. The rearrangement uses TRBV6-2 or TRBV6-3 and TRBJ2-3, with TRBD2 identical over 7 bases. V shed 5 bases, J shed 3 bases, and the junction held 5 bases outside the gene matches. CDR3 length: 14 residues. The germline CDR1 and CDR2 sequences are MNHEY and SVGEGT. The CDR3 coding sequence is TGTGCCAGCAGTGGACTGGGGGGGACAGATACGCAGTATTTT. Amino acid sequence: CASSGLGGTDTQYF.

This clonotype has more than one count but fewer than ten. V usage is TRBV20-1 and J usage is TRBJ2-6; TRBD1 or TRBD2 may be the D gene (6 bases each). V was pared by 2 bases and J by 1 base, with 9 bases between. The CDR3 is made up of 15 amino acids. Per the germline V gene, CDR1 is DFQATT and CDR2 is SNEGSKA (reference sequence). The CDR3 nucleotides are TGCAGTGCTAGATCGGGGGCTTCTGGGGCCAACGTCCTGACTTTC. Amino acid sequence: CSARSGASGANVLTF.

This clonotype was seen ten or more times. CDR3 sequence: CASTLREPEAFF. The DNA of the CDR3 is TGTGCCAGCACCCTCCGGGAGCCCGAAGCTTTCTTT. V usage is TRBV7-9 and J usage is TRBJ1-1; no firm D call. Trimming took off 7 bases at V and 8 bases at J, with 14 bases between the two ends. Looked up from germline, CDR1 is SEHNR and CDR2 is FQNEAQ (reference sequence). The CDR3 length is 12 residues.

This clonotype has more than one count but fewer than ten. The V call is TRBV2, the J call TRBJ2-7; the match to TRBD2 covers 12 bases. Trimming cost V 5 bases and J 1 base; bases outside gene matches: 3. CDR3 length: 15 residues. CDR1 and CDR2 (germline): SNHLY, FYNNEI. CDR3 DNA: TGTGCCAGCAGTAGGACTAGCGGGGTGTCCTACGAGCAGTACGTC. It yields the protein CASSRTSGVSYEQYV.

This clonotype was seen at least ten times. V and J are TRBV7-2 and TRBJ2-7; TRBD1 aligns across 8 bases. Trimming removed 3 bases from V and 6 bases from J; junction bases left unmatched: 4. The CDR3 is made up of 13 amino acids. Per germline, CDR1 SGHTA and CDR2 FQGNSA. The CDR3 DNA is TGTGCCAGCAGCTTGAGACAGGGGACCGAGCAGTACGTC. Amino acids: CASSLRQGTEQYV.

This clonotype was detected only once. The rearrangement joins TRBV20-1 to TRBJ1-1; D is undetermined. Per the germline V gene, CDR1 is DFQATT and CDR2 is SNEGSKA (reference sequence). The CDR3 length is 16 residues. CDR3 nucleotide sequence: TGCTGCGCTAGGCACCCCGGAGGGTCGGGCGACACTGAAGCTTTCTTT. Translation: CCARHPGGSGDTEAFF.

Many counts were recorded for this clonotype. This CDR3 is CASRRLDRQVMETQYF. For the CDR3, the DNA is TGCGCCAGCAGGCGTCTGGACAGGCAGGTTATGGAGACCCAGTACTTC. J is TRBJ2-5 and V is TRBV5-1; 7 nucleotides line up with TRBD1. The germline CDR1 and CDR2 sequences are SGHRS and YFSETQ. V gave up 5 bases and J gave up 5 bases; unmatched junction bases: 15. This CDR3 region has 16 residues.

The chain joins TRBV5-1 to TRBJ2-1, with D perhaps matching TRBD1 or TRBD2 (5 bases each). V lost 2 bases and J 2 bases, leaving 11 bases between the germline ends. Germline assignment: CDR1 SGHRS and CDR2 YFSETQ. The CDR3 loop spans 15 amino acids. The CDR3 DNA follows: TGCGCCAGCAGCTTAATAGGGGAGACCTACAATGAGCAGTTCTTC. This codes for CASSLIGETYNEQFF. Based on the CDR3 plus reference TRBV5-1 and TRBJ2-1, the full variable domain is KAGVTQTPRYLIKTRGQQVTLSCSPISGHRSVSWYQQTPGQGLQFLFEYFSETQRNKGNFPGRFSGRQFSNSRSEMNVSTLELGDSALYLCASSLIGETYNEQFFGPGTRLTVL.

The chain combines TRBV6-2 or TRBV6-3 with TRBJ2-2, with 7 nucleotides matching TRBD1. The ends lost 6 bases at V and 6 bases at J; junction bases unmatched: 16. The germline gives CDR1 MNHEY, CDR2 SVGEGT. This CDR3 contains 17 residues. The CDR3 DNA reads TGTGCCAGCAGCCTCGAGGGGGCCAGACGAACATCCGGGGAGCTGTTTTTT. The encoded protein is CASSLEGARRTSGELFF.

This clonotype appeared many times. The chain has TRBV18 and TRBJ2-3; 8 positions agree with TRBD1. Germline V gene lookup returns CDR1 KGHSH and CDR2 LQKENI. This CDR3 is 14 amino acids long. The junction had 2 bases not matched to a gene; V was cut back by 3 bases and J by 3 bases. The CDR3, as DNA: TGTGCCAGCTCACCCAGGACAGGGACAGATACGCAGTATTTT. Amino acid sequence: CASSPRTGTDTQYF.